A single sample gave rise to the 28 T cell receptor beta chains below, sequenced in a study of low-dose radiotherapy and immunotherapy resistance in tumors (dated by TCRdb to 2021 to 2024). Interpreted using the paper, the time point label stands for: after trial treatment. This specimen's treatment or condition label, interpreted: LDRT plus nivolumab, ipilimumab, low-dose cyclophosphamide and aspirin (RACIN trial). Sequenced on an Illumina MiniSeq. First-strand cDNA was synthesized using Superscript III and a set of TRAV- and TRBV-specific primers, so that both TCRalpha and TCRbeta chains were covered. TCRs were amplified for 20 PCR cycles with Phusion, using a constant-region primer paired with the adapter attached to the V primers. Using fastp trimming at Q25 and MiXCR clonotype assembly, TCRdb reanalyzed the public sequencing data and kept in-frame beta chains. All rows with the same CDR3 protein become a single entry with the most common DNA and genes. Across this sample there are about 39,000 distinct CDR3 sequences, with around 21% seen only once. The top ten clonotypes cover about 9.2% of the sample.

This material consisted of PBMCs, taken after low-dose radiotherapy plus immunotherapy. The source is a female donor with ovarian cancer.

The chain combines TRBV12-3 or TRBV12-4 with TRBJ2-1; D is ambiguous. Between the trimmed V and J ends, which lost 7 bases and 0 bases, there was a span of 7 bases. This CDR3 comprises 13 residues. CDR3 coding DNA: TGTGCCAGCATTACGAGCTCCTACAATGAGCAGTTCTTC. Its translation: CASITSSYNEQFF.

This clonotype was counted many times. This chain joins TRBV6-6 and TRBJ1-3; 9 bases match TRBD1. With 5 bases clipped from V and 7 bases from J, the junction kept 9 bases outside the gene matches. The CDR3 extends over 15 amino acids. Per germline, CDR1 MNHNY and CDR2 SVGAGI (reference sequence). The CDR3 DNA sequence: TGTGCCAGCAGTCCAGGACAGGGGATCGGGAACACCATATATTTT. Its translation is CASSPGQGIGNTIYF.

This clonotype was recorded only once. The rearrangement links TRBV5-1 to TRBJ2-1; 10 bases map to TRBD2. Germline V gene sequence: CDR1 SGHRS, CDR2 YFSETQ. The CDR3 sequence is 17 residues long. Trimming took 0 bases from V and 4 from J; bases not matched to a gene: 7. The CDR3 DNA is TGCGCCAGCAGCTTGGGGGACAGGACTAGCGGATACAATGAGCAGTTCTTC. It specifies CASSLGDRTSGYNEQFF. Complete variable domain (other parts from reference TRBV5-1 and TRBJ2-1): KAGVTQTPRYLIKTRGQQVTLSCSPISGHRSVSWYQQTPGQGLQFLFEYFSETQRNKGNFPGRFSGRQFSNSRSEMNVSTLELGDSALYLCASSLGDRTSGYNEQFFGPGTRLTVL.

The table lists this clonotype with many counts. V and J are TRBV20-1 and TRBJ1-5, with 8 bases aligning to TRBD1. The CDR3 length is 15 residues. Germline V CDR1 and CDR2: DFQATT, SNEGSKA (reference sequence). The V gene end was trimmed by 2 bases and the J gene end by 2 bases; junction bases not matched to a gene: 5. CDR3 sequence: CSARTPGGGNQPQHF. In DNA, the CDR3 is TGCAGTGCTAGAACCCCAGGGGGCGGCAATCAGCCCCAGCATTTT.

This clonotype has a count of ten or more. The chain couples TRBV12-3 or TRBV12-4 to TRBJ2-5, with 7 positions matching TRBD2. V dropped 3 bases and J dropped 2; count of bases not matched to a gene: 3. This CDR3 contains 14 residues. This CDR3 is CASSFWGGQETQYF. The CDR3 DNA is TGTGCCAGCAGTTTCTGGGGGGGGCAAGAGACCCAGTACTTC.

This clonotype occurred many times. The chain links TRBV28 to TRBJ2-7; 7 nucleotides agree with TRBD1. Germline V gene sequence: CDR1 MDHEN, CDR2 SYDVKM. The CDR3 totals 14 residues. Trimming at V came to 6 bases and at J to 2 bases, leaving 7 bases not matched to a gene. CDR3 in amino acids: CASRTGIGTYEQYF. The CDR3 DNA is TGTGCCAGCAGGACAGGGATCGGTACCTACGAGCAGTACTTC. The whole variable domain, remainder taken from reference TRBV28 and TRBJ2-7, is DVKVTQSSRYLVKRTGEKVFLECVQDMDHENMFWYRQDPGLGLRLIYFSYDVKMKEKGDIPEGYSVSREKKERFSLILESASTNQTSMYLCASRTGIGTYEQYFGPGTRLTVT.

In this sample, this clonotype turned up many times. The chain links TRBV5-4 to TRBJ2-5; D is uncertain. V lost 0 bases and J 2 bases, leaving 8 bases between the germline ends. The CDR3 runs to 14 residues. Germline CDR1 reads SGHNT; CDR2 reads YYREEE (reference sequence). CDR3: CASSLGAQQETQYF. The CDR3 bases are TGTGCCAGCAGCTTGGGAGCACAGCAAGAGACCCAGTACTTC. The full variable domain, with the rest looked up from reference TRBV5-4 and TRBJ2-5, is ETGVTQSPTHLIKTRGQQVTLRCSSQSGHNTVSWYQQALGQGPQFIFQYYREEENGRGNFPPRFSGLQFPNYSSELNVNALELDDSALYLCASSLGAQQETQYFGPGTRLLVL.

In this sample, this clonotype turned up many times. The rearrangement links TRBV20-1 to TRBJ1-5; D is possibly TRBD1 (6 bases). The CDR3 contains 18 residues. Germline CDR1 is DFQATT and CDR2 is SNEGSKA (reference sequence). Trimming removed 1 base from V and 2 bases from J, with 21 bases in between. The CDR3 bases are TGCAGTGCTAGAGGCATGCGACAGGAAAGAACTGGCAATCAGCCCCAGCATTTT. Residues: CSARGMRQERTGNQPQHF.

This clonotype was observed at least ten times. V usage is TRBV29-1 and J usage is TRBJ2-1; 9 nucleotides line up with TRBD2. The CDR3 length is 13 residues. V lost 6 bases and J lost 5; bases outside the gene matches: 5. CDR1 SQVTM and CDR2 ANQGSEA come from the germline V gene. The CDR3 region is CSVEREDNNEQFF. The CDR3 nucleotides are TGCAGCGTGGAGCGGGAGGACAACAATGAGCAGTTCTTC.

This clonotype was detected ten times or more. The chain recombines TRBV10-3 with TRBJ2-1; TRBD2 matches at 8 bases. Germline lookup yields CDR1 ENHRY and CDR2 SYGVKD. The CDR3 consists of 16 residues. V shed 6 bases, J shed 0 bases, and the junction held 7 bases outside the gene matches. The CDR3 sequence: CAIRGAGASSYNEQFF. The CDR3 DNA is TGTGCCATCAGGGGAGCGGGGGCGAGCTCCTACAATGAGCAGTTCTTC.

Ten or more counts support this clonotype. The DNA for the CDR3 is TGTGCCAGCAGTTATGGGGAGGGGACCGGGGAGCTGTTTTTT. Its protein is CASSYGEGTGELFF. The chain carries TRBV6-5 and TRBJ2-2, with 7 positions matching TRBD2. CDR1 is MNHEY and CDR2 is SVGAGI in the germline V gene. The V segment lost 3 bases and the J segment 5 bases; nucleotides outside the gene matches: 3. This CDR3 has 14 amino acids.

This clonotype was observed at least ten times. The rearrangement joins TRBV29-1 to TRBJ2-7, with 10 positions matching TRBD1. Looked up from germline, CDR1 is SQVTM and CDR2 is ANQGSEA. The CDR3 covers 14 residues. V lost 2 bases to trimming and J lost 5 bases; unmatched junction nucleotides: 6. The CDR3 DNA sequence: TGCAGCGTTGAATCCCTGGGGACAGGGGACGAGCAGTACTTC. Translation gives CSVESLGTGDEQYF.

This clonotype is medium-sized (0.01 to 0.1%) by share. The chain links TRBV28 to TRBJ2-3; no definite D call. The length of the CDR3 is 15 residues. V dropped 5 bases and J dropped 4 bases, with 16 bases sitting between them. In germline, CDR1 is MDHEN, CDR2 SYDVKM. The CDR3 DNA reads TGTGCCAGCAGTCCAGTGTGGGCCAGCCCAGATACGCAGTATTTT. This gives the protein CASSPVWASPDTQYF. Complete variable domain (other parts from reference TRBV28 and TRBJ2-3): DVKVTQSSRYLVKRTGEKVFLECVQDMDHENMFWYRQDPGLGLRLIYFSYDVKMKEKGDIPEGYSVSREKKERFSLILESASTNQTSMYLCASSPVWASPDTQYFGPGTRLTVL.

The chain recombines TRBV5-6 with TRBJ1-2; unclear D gene. The V end lost 3 bases, the J end lost 3 bases, and 6 bases lay between the germline ends. CDR3 length: 12 residues. The germline gives CDR1 SGHDT, CDR2 YYEEEE. The CDR3 sequence is CASSSDDYGYTF. CDR3 bases: TGTGCCAGCAGCTCGGACGACTATGGCTACACCTTC.

There are many counts of this clonotype. The J gene is TRBJ2-1, the V gene TRBV29-1; 8 nucleotides align to TRBD1. CDR1 SQVTM and CDR2 ANQGSEA come from the germline V gene. This CDR3 comprises 12 residues. Losses at the gene ends were 3 bases for V and 6 bases for J; bases not matched to a gene: 1. CDR3 coding DNA: TGCAGCGTTGATACAGGGGGCAATGAGCAGTTCTTC. It codes for CSVDTGGNEQFF.

There are many counts of this clonotype. The chain couples TRBV27 to TRBJ1-1; no clear D. The CDR3 length is 12 residues. The ends were cut back, 5 bases at V and 11 bases at J, with 15 bases in the middle. CDR1 and CDR2 (germline): MNHEY, SMNVEV (reference sequence). The CDR3 protein is CASSLGSGKAFF. The DNA for the CDR3 is TGTGCCAGCAGTCTTGGGTCGGGGAAGGCTTTCTTT.

This clonotype was observed at least ten times. The V call is TRBV5-6, the J call TRBJ2-3; D ambiguous. The CDR3 totals 14 residues. The ends were cut back, 1 base at V and 1 base at J, with 7 bases in the middle. Germline CDR1 and CDR2: SGHDT and YYEEEE. DNA for the CDR3: TGTGCCAGCAGCTTGCGGTACCGCACAGATACGCAGTATTTT. Translated, it gives CASSLRYRTDTQYF.

This clonotype was counted at least ten times. V is TRBV12-3 or TRBV12-4 and J is TRBJ2-5, with a possible D match to TRBD2 (8 bases). CDR3 length equals 16 residues. Trimming took off 3 bases at V and 2 bases at J, with 16 bases between the two ends. For the CDR3, the DNA is TGTGCCAGCAGTTTGGGGACAGCGGGGGATCAAGAGACCCAGTACTTC. Amino acid sequence: CASSLGTAGDQETQYF.

The J gene is TRBJ1-1, the V gene TRBV25-1; D gene unclear. The germline CDR1 and CDR2 sequences are MGHDK and SYGVNS. Trimming removed 2 bases from V and 7 bases from J, with 5 bases in between. The CDR3 spans 11 residues. The CDR3: CASSESSEAFF. CDR3 DNA: TGTGCCAGCAGTGAAAGCAGTGAAGCTTTCTTT.

This clonotype was seen many times. V is TRBV20-1 and J is TRBJ1-4; TRBD1 matches at 7 bases. Unmatched junction bases numbered 7, after V lost 0 bases and J lost 6 bases. Germline lookup yields CDR1 DFQATT and CDR2 SNEGSKA (reference sequence). The CDR3 runs 15 residues. CDR3 sequence (DNA): TGCAGTGCTAGAGACGGGACAGCTGTAGATGAAAAACTGTTTTTT. Protein sequence: CSARDGTAVDEKLFF.

This clonotype showed up many times. The V call is TRBV20-1, the J call TRBJ2-3; 9 bases map to TRBD1. The CDR3 is made up of 15 amino acids. Trimming removed 5 bases from V and 0 bases from J; junction bases left unmatched: 6. Germline values: CDR1 DFQATT, CDR2 SNEGSKA (reference sequence). CDR3 amino acids: CSAHPGQGSTDTQYF. CDR3 sequence (DNA): TGCAGTGCTCACCCGGGACAGGGTAGCACAGATACGCAGTATTTT.

This clonotype has ten or more counts. The gene calls are TRBV2 and TRBJ1-1; D is undetermined. This CDR3 region has 11 residues. V was pared by 7 bases and J by 7 bases, with 10 bases between. The germline gives CDR1 SNHLY, CDR2 FYNNEI. The CDR3 sequence: CASTDYVEAFF. The DNA of the CDR3 is TGTGCCAGCACAGACTATGTTGAAGCTTTCTTT. Full variable domain (outside the CDR3, taken from reference TRBV2 and TRBJ1-1): EPEVTQTPSHQVTQMGQEVILRCVPISNHLYFYWYRQILGQKVEFLVSFYNNEISEKSEIFDDQFSVERPDGSNFTLKIRSTKLEDSAMYFCASTDYVEAFFGQGTRLTVV.

The genes are TRBV29-1 and TRBJ2-7, with no clear D. The CDR3 runs to 16 residues. The V end lost 7 bases, the J end lost 0 bases, and 22 bases lay between the germline ends. CDR1 SQVTM and CDR2 ANQGSEA come from the germline V gene. The CDR3 reads CSAKSLGQDLSYEQYF. The CDR3 DNA follows: TGCAGCGCCAAGTCGTTAGGGCAGGACCTCTCCTACGAGCAGTACTTC.

The sample holds many counts of this clonotype. CDR3 region: CASSRLTQETQYF. The CDR3 bases are TGTGCCAGCAGCCGGCTTACGCAAGAGACCCAGTACTTC. The chain has TRBV14 and TRBJ2-5; no definite D call. Per germline, CDR1 SGHDN and CDR2 FVKESK. The V gene lost 4 bases and the J gene lost 2 bases, with 8 bases spanning the gap. This CDR3 has 13 amino acids.

This clonotype was detected ten times or more. The V gene is TRBV2, the J gene TRBJ2-7; 8 bases fit TRBD2. V gave up 5 bases and J gave up 5 bases; unmatched junction bases: 8. The CDR3 loop spans 14 amino acids. Germline loops: CDR1 SNHLY, CDR2 FYNNEI. The CDR3 DNA is TGTGCCAGCAGTTCCCCGGGACTAGAAAACGAGCAGTACTTC. Translating gives CASSSPGLENEQYF.

This chain uses TRBV4-2 with TRBJ2-7; D remains ambiguous. Trimming removed 1 base at V and 4 bases at J, with 5 bases between. The CDR3 length is 12 residues. Germline CDR1 and CDR2: LGHNA and YNFKEQ. In DNA, the CDR3 is TGTGCCAGCAGCCAAGGGCGGTACGAGCAGTACTTC. Its translation: CASSQGRYEQYF.

The V gene is TRBV3-1, the J gene TRBJ2-2; TRBD1 matches 7 bases. Unmatched junction bases numbered 2, after V lost 4 bases and J lost 3 bases. The length of the CDR3 is 14 residues. Looked up from germline, CDR1 is LGHDT and CDR2 is YNNKEL (reference sequence). The CDR3 bases are TGTGCCAGCAGCCCCGGGACAGACACCGGGGAGCTGTTTTTT. Protein sequence: CASSPGTDTGELFF.

In its sample, this clonotype was seen many times. J is TRBJ2-7 and V is TRBV19, with D possibly TRBD1 on 5 matching bases. The CDR3 sequence is 12 residues long. Deletions cut 3 bases from V and 3 bases from J, with 6 bases between. Germline values: CDR1 LNHDA, CDR2 SQIVND (reference sequence). For the CDR3, the DNA is TGTGCCAGTAGTATGCAGGGCTACGAGCAGTACTTC. Its translation: CASSMQGYEQYF. The full variable domain, rest sourced from reference TRBV19 and TRBJ2-7, is DGGITQSPKYLFRKEGQNVTLSCEQNLNHDAMYWYRQDPGQGLRLIYYSQIVNDFQKGDIAEGYSVSREKKESFPLTVTSAQKNPTAFYLCASSMQGYEQYFGPGTRLTVT.